The 14 T cell receptor beta chains in this list originate from one sample, sequenced in a study of T cell changes during pregnancy in multiple sclerosis. Here immunoSEQ multiplex PCR was the method, and the copy in TCRdb shows in-frame clones only, minus some. Of about 59,000 clones listed, 80% to 95% are singletons. Here the sequenced sample was CD4+ T cells from peripheral blood mononuclear cells, taken before pregnancy. These receptors came from a female donor with multiple sclerosis, enrolled in a pregnancy study.

This chain links TRBV5-6 with TRBJ2-2; D is unclear. Looked up from germline, CDR1 is SGHDT and CDR2 is YYEEEE. V lost 0 bases and J 8 bases, leaving 8 bases between the germline ends. This CDR3 is 13 amino acids long. The CDR3: CASSLARSGELFF. CDR3 coding DNA: TGTGCCAGCAGCTTGGCCCGCAGTGGGGAGCTGTTTTTT.

V gene TRBV30 combines with J gene TRBJ2-5; a possible D gene is TRBD2 (6 bases). CDR1 and CDR2 (germline): GTSNPN, SVGIG (reference sequence). The length of the CDR3 is 13 residues. V lost 6 bases to trimming and J lost 1 base, with 12 bases between them. CDR3 protein: CACLGRSQETQYF. CDR3 DNA sequence: TGTGCCTGCCTCGGGAGATCCCAAGAGACCCAGTACTTC.

J is TRBJ2-7 and V is TRBV15; D is possibly TRBD1 (5 bases). This CDR3 spans 15 amino acids. Trimming removed 0 bases from V and 0 bases from J, with 9 bases in between. The germline CDR1 and CDR2 sequences are LNHNV and YYDKDF (reference sequence). CDR3: CATSRDYRNSYEQYF. DNA for the CDR3: TGTGCCACCAGCAGAGACTACAGGAACTCCTACGAGCAGTACTTC.

J is TRBJ2-3 and V is TRBV6-6, with TRBD2 as a possible D gene (6 bases). CDR3 size: 15 residues. The V end lost 9 bases, the J end lost 2 bases, and 18 bases lay between the germline ends. Germline V lookup: CDR1 MNHNY, CDR2 SVGAGI (reference sequence). The CDR3 DNA reads as TGTGCCAGTACGCTAGGAGGGGTATCCACAGATACGCAGTATTTT. Protein: CASTLGGVSTDTQYF.

The V gene is TRBV29-1, the J gene TRBJ2-1; D is unclear. This CDR3 has 12 amino acids. V gave up 3 bases and J gave up 6 bases, with 9 bases separating them. Germline CDR1 is SQVTM and CDR2 is ANQGSEA. The chain's CDR3 is CSVDPNSNEQFF. CDR3 bases: TGCAGCGTTGATCCAAACAGCAATGAGCAGTTCTTC.

The rearrangement joins TRBV14 to TRBJ2-2, with 8 bases identical to TRBD2. The CDR3 has 15 residues. With 1 base clipped from V and 5 bases from J, the junction kept 3 bases outside the gene matches. Germline lookup yields CDR1 SGHDN and CDR2 FVKESK. The CDR3 nucleotides read TGTGCCAGCAGCCAAGTGGGCGGGAGGACCGGGGAGCTGTTTTTT. Its protein product is CASSQVGGRTGELFF. The full variable domain, its missing parts supplied by reference TRBV14 and TRBJ2-2, is EAGVTQFPSHSVIEKGQTVTLRCDPISGHDNLYWYRRVMGKEIKFLLHFVKESKQDESGMPNNRFLAERTGGTYSTLKVQPAELEDSGVYFCASSQVGGRTGELFFGEGSRLTVL.

V gene TRBV5-4 combines with J gene TRBJ1-2; 9 nucleotides line up with TRBD1. The CDR3 sequence is 15 residues long. With 1 base clipped from V and 6 bases from J, the junction kept 7 bases outside the gene matches. Germline V CDR1 and CDR2: SGHNT, YYREEE (reference sequence). CDR3 region: CASSLTGGSRNGYTF. CDR3 coding DNA: TGTGCCAGCAGCTTGACAGGGGGCTCTCGGAATGGCTACACCTTC.

This clone was seen only once. The CDR3 reads CASSLVSLGAGAYNEQFF. CDR3 in DNA: TGTGCCAGCAGTTTAGTCAGTCTCGGGGCGGGAGCCTACAATGAGCAGTTCTTC. The chain combines TRBV27 with TRBJ2-1, with 7 bases identical to TRBD2. The CDR3 spans 18 residues. Trimming cost V 2 bases and J 2 bases; bases outside gene matches: 12. CDR1 and CDR2 (germline): MNHEY, SMNVEV (reference sequence).

The chain uses TRBV19 and TRBJ2-3; maybe TRBD2 (6 bases). Trimming removed 6 bases at V and 0 bases at J, with 19 bases between. The CDR3 length is 17 residues. CDR1 and CDR2 from the germline V gene are LNHDA and SQIVND (reference sequence). The CDR3 nucleotides are TGTGCCAGTAGCACATTTGTAGCGGAGGGGAGCACAGATACGCAGTATTTT. Amino acid sequence: CASSTFVAEGSTDTQYF.

As DNA, the CDR3 is TGTGCCACCCCGGTTTTTTCTGGGGCCAACGTCCTGACTTTC. Its translation: CATPVFSGANVLTF. The chain has TRBV28 and TRBJ2-6; D unresolved. Germline-derived CDR1 and CDR2 are MDHEN and SYDVKM. The CDR3 consists of 14 residues. V lost 10 bases, J lost 1 base, and 11 bases lay in between.

The gene calls are TRBV11-2 and TRBJ2-3; D is ambiguous. The germline V and J ends were trimmed by 0 bases and 0 bases, with 10 bases remaining between them. The CDR3 is made up of 16 amino acids. Germline CDR1 reads SGHAT; CDR2 reads FQNNGV. CDR3 sequence (DNA): TGTGCCAGCAGCTTAGAGCTAACCGTGAGCACAGATACGCAGTATTTT. Translating gives CASSLELTVSTDTQYF.

The V call is TRBV28, the J call TRBJ1-2; the match to TRBD1 covers 8 bases. V lost 10 bases to trimming and J lost 5 bases; unmatched junction nucleotides: 6. Germline CDR1 reads MDHEN; CDR2 reads SYDVKM. The CDR3 covers 12 residues. The CDR3 DNA reads as TGTGCCACCCAGGGGGCGGGATATGGCTACACCTTC. Its protein product is CATQGAGYGYTF.

The rearrangement joins TRBV7-9 to TRBJ2-2, with D uncertain. CDR1 and CDR2 from the germline V gene are SEHNR and FQNEAQ (reference sequence). Between the trimmed V and J ends, which lost 6 bases and 0 bases, there was a span of 20 bases. This CDR3 spans 18 amino acids. CDR3 in DNA: TGTGCCAGCAGTCGTATACCGGGTCGTCCTTCGAACACCGGGGAGCTGTTTTTT. Protein: CASSRIPGRPSNTGELFF. The whole variable domain, remainder taken from reference TRBV7-9 and TRBJ2-2, is DTGVSQNPRHKITKRGQNVTFRCDPISEHNRLYWYRQTLGQGPEFLTYFQNEAQLEKSRLLSDRFSAERPKGSFSTLEIQRTEQGDSAMYLCASSRIPGRPSNTGELFFGEGSRLTVL.

The chain joins TRBV29-1 to TRBJ2-1; the match to TRBD2 covers 9 bases. The CDR3 is 12 amino acids. Per germline, CDR1 SQVTM and CDR2 ANQGSEA. Germline trimming cut 6 bases from V and 5 bases from J; bases unmatched to any gene: 2. This CDR3 is CSVGLAHNEQFF. CDR3 DNA sequence: TGCAGCGTGGGACTAGCTCACAATGAGCAGTTCTTC.